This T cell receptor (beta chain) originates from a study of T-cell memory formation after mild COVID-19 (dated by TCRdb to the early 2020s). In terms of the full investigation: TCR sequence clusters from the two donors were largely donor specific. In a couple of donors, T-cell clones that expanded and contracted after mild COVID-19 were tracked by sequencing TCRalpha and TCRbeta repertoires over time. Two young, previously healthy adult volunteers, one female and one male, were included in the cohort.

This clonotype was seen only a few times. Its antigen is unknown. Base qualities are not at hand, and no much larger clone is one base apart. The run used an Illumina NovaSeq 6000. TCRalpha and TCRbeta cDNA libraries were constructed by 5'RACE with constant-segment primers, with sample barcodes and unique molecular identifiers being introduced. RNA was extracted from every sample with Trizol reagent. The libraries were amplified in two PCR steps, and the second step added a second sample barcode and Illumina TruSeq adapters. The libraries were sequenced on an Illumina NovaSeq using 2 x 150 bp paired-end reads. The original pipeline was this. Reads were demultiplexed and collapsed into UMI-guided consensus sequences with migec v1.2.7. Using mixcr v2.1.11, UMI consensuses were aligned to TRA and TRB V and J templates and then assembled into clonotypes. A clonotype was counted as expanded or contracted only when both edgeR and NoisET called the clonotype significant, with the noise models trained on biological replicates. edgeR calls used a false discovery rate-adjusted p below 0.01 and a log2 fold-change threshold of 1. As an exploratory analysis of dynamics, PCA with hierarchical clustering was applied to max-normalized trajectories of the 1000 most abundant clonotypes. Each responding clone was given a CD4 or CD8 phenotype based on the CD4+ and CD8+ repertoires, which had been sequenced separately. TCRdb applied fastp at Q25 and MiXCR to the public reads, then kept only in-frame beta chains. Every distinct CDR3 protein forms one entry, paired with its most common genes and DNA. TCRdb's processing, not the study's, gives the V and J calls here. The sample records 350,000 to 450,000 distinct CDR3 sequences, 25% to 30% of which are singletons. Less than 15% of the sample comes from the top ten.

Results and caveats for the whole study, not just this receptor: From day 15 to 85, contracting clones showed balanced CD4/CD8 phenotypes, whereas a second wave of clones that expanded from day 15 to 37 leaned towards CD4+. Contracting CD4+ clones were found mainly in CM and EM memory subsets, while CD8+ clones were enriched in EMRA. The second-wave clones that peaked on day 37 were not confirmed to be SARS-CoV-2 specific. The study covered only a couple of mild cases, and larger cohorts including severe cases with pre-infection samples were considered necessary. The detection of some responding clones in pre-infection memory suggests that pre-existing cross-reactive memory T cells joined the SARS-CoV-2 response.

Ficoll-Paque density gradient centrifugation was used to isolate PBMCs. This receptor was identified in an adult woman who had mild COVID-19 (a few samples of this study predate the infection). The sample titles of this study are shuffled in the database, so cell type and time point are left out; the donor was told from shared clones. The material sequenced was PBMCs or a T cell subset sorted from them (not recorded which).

The CDR3 protein: CSARMWGDTEAFF. The sequenced DNA: TGCAGTGCTAGGATGTGGGGGGACACTGAAGCTTTCTTT. The chain is encoded by TRBV20-1 joined to TRBJ1-1; a weak D assignment points to TRBD1 (5 bases agree). The CDR3 covers 13 residues, taking in both the cysteine and the phenylalanine. Left in the record is the CDR3 DNA by itself, 39 bases read in frame from the first base. Trimming removed 3 bases from V and 3 bases from J, leaving 11 bases between the germline ends. Sequences DFQATT (CDR1) and SNEGSKA (CDR2) are obtained from the germline V gene (reference sequence).